This is a list of T cell receptor beta chains from one sample in a study of T cell responses to AZD1222 COVID-19 vaccine. Generated by immunoSEQ multiplex PCR, the TCRdb table keeps only in-frame clones and is missing some. The sample holds fewer than 200,000 clones; approximately 94% are singletons and the top ten take 3.6%. The source material was peripheral blood, sampled 28 days after the second dose of the MenACWY control vaccine. These receptors were collected from an adult who received the MenACWY meningococcal vaccine as a control. CDR3s include the opening cysteine and the closing phenylalanine or tryptophan. The D gene is left open where the match is weak. Clone size appears in some rows only: once, few, many, or a class for an expanded clone.

>TRBV3-1/TRBV3-2|TRBJ2-7|-|TRBD1
CASSQGQGSTYEQYF
TGTGCCAGCAGCCAAGGACAGGGTTCCACCTACGAGCAGTACTTC
>TRBV7-2|TRBJ1-6|-|TRBD1
CASSPPGQYNSPLHF
TGTGCCAGCAGCCCTCCGGGACAGTATAATTCACCCCTCCACTTT
>TRBV7-9|TRBJ2-7|-|-
CASSLDSRVGEQYF
TGTGCCAGCAGCTTAGATTCAAGGGTGGGCGAGCAGTACTTC
>TRBV14|TRBJ1-4|once|-
CASSRIGVNEKLFF
TGTGCCAGCAGCCGTATTGGAGTTAATGAAAAACTGTTTTTT
>TRBV6-5|TRBJ1-5|-|-
CASKARQGFNQPQHF
TGTGCCAGCAAGGCGCGGCAGGGGTTCAATCAGCCCCAGCATTTT
>TRBV5-4|TRBJ1-1|-|-
CASSLALRQEAFF
TGTGCCAGCAGCTTGGCCCTCCGACAAGAAGCTTTCTTT
>TRBV7-2|TRBJ1-2|-|-
CASSSYRTVDYGYTF
TGTGCCAGCAGCTCCTACCGGACAGTCGACTATGGCTACACCTTC
>TRBV10-3|TRBJ2-1|-|-
CAISEILDEQFF
TGTGCCATCAGTGAGATTCTGGATGAGCAGTTCTTC
>TRBV7-2|TRBJ2-7|few|-
CASSLGSGVSYEQYF
TGTGCCAGCAGCTTGGGATCGGGGGTTTCCTACGAGCAGTACTTC
>TRBV7-8|TRBJ2-3|once|-
CASSLGLNTQYF
TGTGCCAGCAGCTTGGGACTTAATACGCAGTATTTT
>TRBV11-3|TRBJ2-1|-|-
CASSLDSARGNEQFF
TGTGCCAGCAGCTTAGACTCGGCCAGGGGCAATGAGCAGTTCTTC
>TRBV24-1|TRBJ2-3|-|-
CATSDLLAGTDRGTQYF
TGTGCCACCAGTGATTTGTTAGCGGGGACGGACAGGGGTACGCAGTATTTT
>TRBV7-2|TRBJ1-5|-|-
CASSQQVTQPQHF
TGTGCCAGCAGTCAACAGGTAACTCAGCCCCAGCATTTT
>TRBV19|TRBJ1-1|-|TRBD1
CASYQGGLEAFF
TGTGCCAGCTATCAGGGGGGACTTGAAGCTTTCTTT
>TRBV18|TRBJ2-5|-|TRBD1
CASSPYPGQGAQETQYF
TGTGCCAGCTCACCATATCCGGGACAGGGGGCTCAAGAGACCCAGTACTTC
>TRBV18|TRBJ2-2|-|-
CASSPRSAGRNTGELFF
TGTGCCAGCTCACCACGGTCTGCGGGAAGAAACACCGGGGAGCTGTTTTTT
>TRBV6-5|TRBJ1-4|-|-
CASRLQGREKLFF
TGTGCCAGCAGGCTGCAGGGACGTGAAAAACTGTTTTTT
>TRBV7-8|TRBJ1-2|-|-
CASSLDAGGYTF
TGTGCCAGCAGCTTAGATGCGGGCGGCTACACCTTC
>TRBV11-3|TRBJ2-1|-|-
CASSLTSSNEQFF
TGTGCCAGCAGCTTAACTAGCTCCAATGAGCAGTTCTTC
>TRBV7-3|TRBJ2-7|-|TRBD1
CASSRGQGVSYEQYF
TGTGCCAGCAGTAGAGGACAGGGGGTATCCTACGAGCAGTACTTC
>TRBV7-9|TRBJ2-7|-|TRBD1
CASSRTGVSYEQYF
TGTGCCAGCAGCCGTACAGGGGTCTCCTACGAGCAGTACTTC
>TRBV3-1/TRBV3-2|TRBJ1-1|-|-
CASSHRAEEAFF
TGTGCCAGCAGCCATCGGGCCGAAGAAGCTTTCTTT
>TRBV10-3|TRBJ1-2|few|-
CAITSGQDYGYTF
TGTGCCATCACGTCGGGGCAGGACTATGGCTACACCTTC
>TRBV10-3|TRBJ2-1|-|-
CAISEPREYNEQFF
TGTGCCATCAGTGAGCCGAGGGAGTACAATGAGCAGTTCTTC
>TRBV3-1/TRBV3-2|TRBJ1-1|-|-
CASSNQGGSFF
TGTGCCAGCAGTAATCAGGGTGGTTCTTTCTTT
>TRBV9|TRBJ2-1|-|TRBD2
CASSVVSGTNYNEQFF
TGTGCCAGCAGCGTAGTAAGCGGGACGAATTACAATGAGCAGTTCTTC
>TRBV30|TRBJ1-4|-|-
CAWSVPAGSNEKLFF
TGTGCCTGGAGTGTGCCCGCCGGCTCAAATGAAAAACTGTTTTTT
>TRBV5-1|TRBJ2-2|-|-
CASSSSAGWNTGELFF
TGCGCCAGCAGCTCATCGGCAGGATGGAACACCGGGGAGCTGTTTTTT
>TRBV11-1|TRBJ2-7|-|-
CASSFMEGGYEQYF
TGTGCCAGCAGTTTTATGGAGGGGGGATACGAGCAGTACTTC
>TRBV12-3/TRBV12-4|TRBJ1-5|-|-
CASSIGNQPQHF
TGTGCCAGCAGTATAGGGAATCAGCCCCAGCATTTT
>TRBV28|TRBJ1-1|-|-
CASSFFRRFPNTEAFF
TGTGCCAGCAGTTTTTTCAGACGCTTTCCGAACACTGAAGCTTTCTTT
>TRBV3-1/TRBV3-2|TRBJ1-2|once|-
CASSQRGGAGYTF
TGTGCCAGCAGCCAACGGGGGGGTGCGGGCTACACCTTC
>TRBV21-1|TRBJ2-1|-|-
CASSKGCGGAINNEQFF
TGTGCCAGCAGCAAAGGCTGTGGGGGAGCTATTAACAATGAGCAGTTCTTC
>TRBV30|TRBJ2-5|few|TRBD2
CAWSATGLAPQETQYF
TGTGCCTGGAGTGCGACAGGACTAGCGCCTCAAGAGACCCAGTACTTC
>TRBV28|TRBJ1-5|-|TRBD1
CASSRTGGRQPQHF
TGTGCCAGCAGCCGGACAGGGGGCAGGCAGCCCCAGCATTTT
>TRBV5-1|TRBJ2-5|-|-
CASSLAGDRETQYF
TGCGCCAGCAGCTTGGCTGGGGATAGGGAGACCCAGTACTTC
>TRBV2|TRBJ1-2|-|-
CASSGREGYTF
TGTGCCAGCAGTGGCAGAGAAGGCTACACCTTC
>TRBV7-2|TRBJ2-7|-|-
CASSLRVGYEQYF
TGTGCCAGCAGCTTAAGGGTCGGCTACGAGCAGTACTTC
>TRBV7-3|TRBJ2-1|once|-
CASSLIRAGTQFF
TGTGCCAGCAGCTTAATAAGGGCAGGGACGCAGTTCTTC
>TRBV18|TRBJ2-2|-|-
CASSPQSTGELFF
TGTGCCAGCTCACCACAGTCCACCGGGGAGCTGTTTTTT
>TRBV9|TRBJ2-3|-|-
CASSSDSRGWNTQYF
TGTGCCAGCAGCTCAGACTCACGGGGGTGGAATACGCAGTATTTT
>TRBV29-1|TRBJ1-2|-|TRBD1
CSVEKGQGAYGYTF
TGCAGCGTTGAAAAGGGACAGGGGGCCTATGGCTACACCTTC
>TRBV7-8|TRBJ2-3|-|-
CASSLVGGPDTQYF
TGTGCCAGCAGCTTAGTGGGGGGCCCAGATACGCAGTATTTT
>TRBV30|TRBJ2-1|-|TRBD2
CAWTSGSPNEQFF
TGTGCCTGGACCAGCGGGAGCCCCAATGAGCAGTTCTTC
>TRBV5-4|TRBJ2-5|-|-
CASSLWESETQYF
TGTGCCAGCAGCTTGTGGGAGTCAGAGACCCAGTACTTC
>TRBV4-2|TRBJ2-5|-|TRBD2
CASSQEGGEETQYF
TGTGCCAGCAGCCAAGAGGGGGGGGAAGAGACCCAGTACTTC
>TRBV6-6|TRBJ1-6|-|-
CASSGDGGSPLHF
TGTGCCAGCAGTGGGGACGGGGGTTCACCCCTCCACTTT
>TRBV4-3|TRBJ1-1|-|-
CASSSSWGTEAFF
TGCGCCAGCAGCTCCAGTTGGGGGACTGAAGCTTTCTTT
>TRBV5-1|TRBJ1-4|-|TRBD1
CASTTGGGEKLFF
TGCGCCAGCACTACAGGGGGAGGGGAAAAACTGTTTTTT
>TRBV7-2|TRBJ2-2|-|TRBD2
CASSRFVAAGGGTGELFF
TGTGCCAGCAGCCGTTTCGTGGCGGCGGGAGGTGGCACCGGGGAGCTGTTTTTT